Given below is one T cell receptor beta chain in context. The antigen it recognizes is unknown. No base qualities exist here, and no much larger clone lies one base off it. This sample is part of a study of blood T cell repertoires in COVID-19 (dated by TCRdb to about 2020). Background on the whole study: Samples from collaborators originated in the United States, Italy and Spain and spanned both the acute and convalescent phases of COVID-19. The material from the prospective study consisted of cDNA or gDNA derived from T cells, B-cell-depleted T cells, or PBMCs. The dataset comprised deeply sampled blood TCRbeta repertoires from subjects exposed to, actively infected with, or recovered from COVID-19. A freely available public database, intended as a resource for researchers studying the immune response to SARS-CoV-2, is where the repertoires were released. The samples were drawn from the first 160 participants of the ongoing ImmuneRACE study and from more than 1,000 subjects provided by 6 global collaborators. Sample metadata almost always included a de-identified subject ID, COVID-19 status, age in years and sex. Where available, HLA class I and class II types were taken from metadata supplied by the sample provider and were not determined by assay-based typing.

Findings and caveats that apply to the study as a whole: The quantity of clinical and demographic metadata differed by source and by participant and was supplied without curation.

Participants in the prospective study were aged about 18 to 95 years, lived in 20 to 25 United States geographic areas, and enrolled through a virtual design. In the prospective study, participants were assigned to cohorts based on the clinical history participants reported in a screening survey and a study questionnaire. Exposed participants were defined as having been in contact with someone with a PCR-confirmed or clinician-diagnosed COVID-19 case within 2 weeks of study entry. Each participant in the prospective study had whole blood, serum and a nasopharyngeal or oropharyngeal swab collected by mobile phlebotomists. Over a roughly 2-month period, participants in the prospective study had the option of providing additional blood draws and questionnaires. Blood samples from the prospective study were shipped frozen or at room temperature prior to DNA extraction. The CDR3 sequence holds 13 residues, the cysteine and phenylalanine included. Here the CDR3 DNA is all that survives: 39 bases in frame from base 1. The germline V gene (reference sequence) supplies CDR1 LGHDT and CDR2 YNNKEL. V is cut by 8 bases and J by 0 bases, and the space between the germline ends is 10 bases.

TCRbeta CDR3 regions were amplified from genomic DNA using the immunoSEQ Assay, a bias-controlled multiplex PCR. Turning to the authors' computational methods: Nucleated cell counts per sample were estimated from amplification of reference gene primers within the assay. To quantify the absolute abundance of each unique TCRbeta CDR3 rearrangement, sequence reads were collapsed and filtered. Productive Simpson clonality was computed per sample as the square root of Simpson's diversity index over productive rearrangements. This is the immuneACCESS table as TCRdb keeps it, with only in-frame sequences that have V and J called. A part of the clones is gone; compared with another copy, unresolved V genes explain less than half, and the rest is unexplained. V and J calls and clone size are as listed in that table; D and trimming were resolved from the DNA. The sample table holds hundreds of thousands of clones, of which around 80% were seen once. The ten largest clones represent 5% of the sample.

The receptor chain draws on TRBV3-1 (or the pseudogene TRBV3-2) and TRBJ1-1; the D gene lacks a confident call. The sample was PBMCs or T cells enriched from blood (not recorded which). This clonotype was sampled from a middle-aged man who had been exposed to COVID-19. The DNA sequence follows: TGTGCCAGCCGAAAACTGCTGAACACTGAAGCTTTCTTT. Its translation reads: CASRKLLNTEAFF.